The present TCR beta chain was sequenced within a study of beta chain features in type 1 diabetes. Regarding the study as a whole: The similarity of naive, central memory and Treg TCRB repertoires appeared greater among patients than among healthy donors. Shorter TCRB CDR3s, moderately but significantly so, were found in Type 1 diabetes patients in all four CD4+ subsets. Shorter templates might be favored by PCR, and equally so in patients and in controls.

What was sequenced were expressed TCRB transcripts, since all of the isolated RNA had been reverse transcribed. Generated by immunoSEQ multiplex PCR, the TCRdb table keeps only in-frame clones and is missing some. The sample includes approximately 600,000 clones, about an eighth of them seen just once. Based on CD45RO/CCR7/CD25/CD127/CD95/CD27, CD4+ regulatory, stem cell-like memory, naive and central memory cells were sorted. To note about this clone: Its antigen is unidentified.

This CDR3 is 14 amino acids long. In germline, CDR1 is SEHNR, CDR2 FQNEAQ (reference sequence). The V and J ends lost 3 bases and 4 bases respectively, with 9 bases between them. This chain joins TRBV7-9 and TRBJ1-4, with D unclear. Sequences were obtained from naive CD4+ T cells from blood. The sequence was collected from a man aged 25-45 years with type 1 diabetes. The CDR3 DNA is TGTGCCAGCAGCTTTCGAGGGAGTAATGAAAAACTGTTTTTT. Its protein is CASSFRGSNEKLFF.